Sequencing of this TCR beta chain was carried out in a study of T cells after yellow fever vaccination. Study overall: With SMART-Seq v4 Ultra Low Input, the fractions containing low cell numbers were prepared. Regarding the study as a whole: Weaker, the secondary response peaked sooner, at day 5 versus 15. The study re-detected most primary-vaccination clones after the booster (about 95% CD4, around 89% CD8).

Comment on this clonotype: Its target is unknown.

The germline V gene encodes CDR1 MNHEY and CDR2 SVGAGI. The CDR3 is made up of 14 amino acids. V shed 4 bases and J shed 6 bases, with 15 bases lying between them. TCRdb reprocessed the 5' RACE reads via MiXCR and lists one record per CDR3 protein. In the table there are about 630,000 distinct CDR3 sequences, 12% of which are singletons. The TCR comes from a man between 25 and 39 years old who received the YFV17D yellow fever vaccine. The chain links TRBV6-5 to TRBJ1-1, with a possible D match to TRBD1 (5 bases). The sequenced sample was PBMCs, obtained on the day of the yellow fever booster vaccination. The CDR3 loop is CASSLVGVRAEAFF. CDR3 in DNA: TGTGCCAGCAGTTTGGTAGGGGTGCGGGCTGAAGCTTTCTTT.